This TCR beta chain comes out of a study of T cell responses to AZD1222 COVID-19 vaccine (dated by TCRdb to 2020 to 2022). General notes on the study: TCR sequencing was performed for about 250 trial participants, of whom about 200 were given two doses of AZD1222 and around 25 were given two doses of MenACWY control vaccine. Trial participants were enrolled into age subgroups of 18-55, 56-69 and 70-plus years, which contained roughly 150, 30 and 60 TCR-sequenced participants, respectively.

Taken with the paper, the label for time point translates to: baseline before first vaccination. The treatment or condition label for this specimen denotes: meningococcal conjugate vaccine given as trial control. Vaccinee samples came from UK trials COV001 and COV002, including a single-blind randomized controlled phase 2/3 trial of AZD1222 (ChAdOx1 nCoV-19) in healthy adults. Trial participant PBMC samples were collected at day 0 and day 28 after the second dose for TCRbeta chain sequencing. About this clone itself: No antigen is known for it. Base qualities are not at hand, and no much larger clone is one base apart.

The CDR3 runs 16 residues from the cysteine to the phenylalanine. Only CDR3 DNA is held: 48 bases, read in frame from base 1. In the germline V gene, CDR1 corresponds to KGHDR and CDR2 to SFDVKD. The trim is 4 bases for V and 7 bases for J, with a gap of 18 bases between the germline ends. The CDR3 regions of human TCRbeta chains were analyzed by immunosequencing. The study's own analysis went as follows. TCRs in the repertoires were matched against a reference library of SARS-CoV-2-specific TCRs that had been generated with the MIRA antigen-specificity platform. Breadth meant the fraction of unique TCRs that were SARS-CoV-2-associated, whereas depth meant the fraction of total T cells that were SARS-CoV-2-associated. Each spike-specific TCR was assigned to its reactive spike region and to a CD4 or CD8 class using the MIRA data. Log10-transformed breadth and depth values were compared by one-way ANOVA with Sidak's multiple comparisons tests. TCRdb took this table from immuneACCESS and kept in-frame rearrangements with V and J called. Such tables lack part of the clones; where checked against another copy, unresolved V genes explain under half of the gap, and the rest is unexplained. Clone size and the V and J calls come from that table; the DNA yielded D and trimming. This sample holds some 140,000 clones; roughly nine tenths were observed only once. Jointly, the top ten make up 5.5% of the sample.

Points the paper makes about the study in general: Because no samples from the day 14 peak response were available, repertoires could be characterized only after the peak T cell response. Participants were mostly white British and included more females than males, and it was suggested by the authors that clonal diversity may have been underestimated. Conclusions about previously exposed vaccinees were limited because only six AZD1222 recipients were SARS-CoV-2 seropositive at baseline. After two AZD1222 doses, both the breadth and the depth of spike-specific TCRs were significantly higher than at day 0 and than in MenACWY recipients. The 56-69-year group was small, and its depth increase did not reach significance, likely because of low power. The whole spike protein was spanned by vaccine-associated CD4 TCRs, and dominant responses were seen in regions 160-218 and 743-854. Nearly half of unique spike-specific TCRs reportedly recognized epitopes outside regions mutated in the B.1.351 and B.1.1.7 variants.

The clonotype comes from an adult in good health. Sequencing used peripheral blood, obtained on day 0 of MenACWY control vaccination. The rearranged segments are TRBV24-1 and TRBJ1-4, with TRBD1 as a weak D call on 6 bases. The CDR3 is CATSDPRTDGGEKLFF. The base sequence is TGTGCCACCAGTGACCCACGGACAGATGGGGGTGAAAAACTGTTTTTT.